This T cell receptor beta chain is from a study of blood T cell repertoires in COVID-19 (dated by TCRdb to 2020 to 2021). About the investigation overall: Collaborator samples came from the United States, Italy and Spain and covered acute and convalescent phases of COVID-19. Where HLA class I and class II types were available, the types were taken from metadata supplied by the sample provider, not from assay-based typing. The repertoires were released in a freely available public database meant as a resource for research on the immune response to SARS-CoV-2. The prospective study material was composed of cDNA or gDNA derived from T cells, B-cell-depleted T cells, or PBMCs. The samples were drawn from the first 160 participants of the ongoing ImmuneRACE study and from 1,254 subjects provided by 6 global collaborators. Subjects who had been exposed to COVID-19, were actively infected with it, or had recovered from it provided the deeply sampled blood TCRbeta repertoires that made up the dataset. Sample metadata almost always included a de-identified subject ID, COVID-19 status, age in years and sex.

This clone was counted only a few times. What this receptor recognizes is not known. Base quality data are lacking; no much larger clone is found one base away. The research as a whole found: The quantity of clinical and demographic metadata differed by source and by participant and was supplied without curation.

Including cysteine and phenylalanine, the CDR3 has 16 amino acids. Just CDR3 DNA is preserved here, 48 bases in frame from base 1. The germline V end is reduced by 4 bases and the J end by 0 bases; junction bases left unmatched: 2. CDR1 is given as SGHRS and CDR2 as YFSETQ, both from the germline V gene. TCRbeta CDR3 regions were amplified from genomic DNA using the immunoSEQ Assay, a bias-controlled multiplex PCR. Per the original workflow: Nucleated cell counts per sample were estimated from amplification of reference gene primers within the assay. Sequence reads were collapsed and filtered to measure the absolute abundance of every unique TCRbeta CDR3 rearrangement. Productive Simpson clonality was computed per sample as the square root of Simpson's diversity index over productive rearrangements. TCRdb holds this immuneACCESS table with in-frame rearrangements only. Some clones are missing; in checked studies, unresolved V genes explain under half, and the rest has no known cause. V, J and clone size reflect that table, while D and trimming were determined from the DNA. In all, the sample holds about 220,000 clones, and roughly 80% of those were seen once. Just under 20% of the sample comes from the top ten.

Whole blood was collected in K2EDTA tubes by collaborating institutions according to the institutions' own protocols. For TCRbeta analysis, collaborators shipped samples in one of three forms: frozen whole blood, isolated PBMCs, or DNA extracted from either of those sample types. The chain links TRBV5-1 with TRBJ2-3; 13 central bases correspond to TRBD2. Material for sequencing was peripheral blood. This receptor was identified in a man aged 25 to 40 with active or convalescent COVID-19. The CDR3 amino acid sequence is: CASSKGLAGSTDTQYF. Read as DNA, the sequence is TGCGCCAGCAGCAAGGGACTAGCGGGAAGCACAGATACGCAGTATTTT.